This T cell receptor beta chain came from a study of blood T cell repertoires in COVID-19. This CDR3 is 13 amino acids long. Germline CDR1 SNHLY, CDR2 FYNNEI. V gave up 4 bases and J gave up 6 bases, with 9 bases separating them. TCRdb's copy holds only in-frame clones and misses some; the assay was immunoSEQ multiplex PCR. The table has some 220,000 clones, nearly 85% seen once. This chain links TRBV2 with TRBJ2-2, with a weak D call TRBD2 (6 bases). The receptor was isolated from a human donor in a cohort sampled during active COVID-19. The sequenced sample consisted of peripheral blood. In DNA, the CDR3 is TGTGCCAGCAGTGTGACTAGATCCGGGGAGCTGTTTTTT. Translation gives CASSVTRSGELFF.